This T cell receptor (beta chain) stems from a study of cytomegalovirus exposure and HLA in healthy donors. Use of 60 Vbeta and 13 Jbeta primers characterized the PCR. This table comes from immunoSEQ multiplex PCR, and its TCRdb copy is limited to in-frame clones, with some not included. Of over 150,000 clones listed, 65% to 80% were seen once; the top ten hold more than 4%. This clone appeared a single time. The germline V and J ends were trimmed by 5 bases and 4 bases, with 23 bases remaining between them. The CDR3 covers 17 residues. The V gene's germline CDR1 is MNHEY and CDR2 SMNVEV (reference sequence).

V gene TRBV27 combines with J gene TRBJ1-2; TRBD1 might be the D (5 bases). Input material: PBMCs. The sequence derives from a man aged 35-49 years in good health and CMV-seronegative. The CDR3 DNA is TGTGCCAGCAGTGAAGGGGCACCGGGGGTCCCCTCCTATGGCTACACCTTC. This encodes CASSEGAPGVPSYGYTF.